The T cell receptor beta chain under discussion was sequenced for a study of identical twins. Findings and caveats of the study: A lower insertion count was a feature of abundant cord blood beta clonotypes, with no such feature in memory repertoires. The models gave estimates that fell short of the out-of-frame TCR alpha sharing seen in monozygotic twins.

This clonotype came up a few times. No antigen is known for it. Each CDR3 protein is one row after TCRdb ran MiXCR on the 5' RACE reads. The sample consists of around 480,000 distinct CDR3 sequences, approximately 14% of them appearing once. The CDR3 is 15 residues long. Trimming took 1 base from V and 4 from J, leaving 13 bases between them. Germline V gives CDR1 KGHSH, CDR2 LQKENI. The same sample was also studied in work on yellow fever vaccine responses in identical twins.

This sequence joins TRBV18 and TRBJ2-5; D call uncertain. Input material: CD4+ T cells sorted from blood. The sequence was obtained from a woman under 30 in good health. The DNA for the CDR3 is TGTGCCAGCTCACCACGCAAGGGTGGCGGAGAGACCCAGTACTTC. It is translated as CASSPRKGGGETQYF.